The 7 T cell receptor beta chains below were found in one sample sequenced in a study of cytomegalovirus exposure and HLA in healthy donors. PCR involved 60 Vbeta and 13 Jbeta primers. Assay used: immunoSEQ multiplex PCR; TCRdb lists only in-frame clones, some missing. Altogether about 94,000 clones are present, over 60% being singletons, with the ten largest covering around 4%. The sequenced material came from PBMCs. These receptor sequences come from a young man in good health and CMV-seronegative.

A few counts support this clone. V usage is TRBV27 and J usage is TRBJ1-2; the match to TRBD1 covers 11 bases. The CDR3 spans 14 residues. Germline V gene data show CDR1 as MNHEY and CDR2 as SMNVEV (reference sequence). V lost 5 bases, J lost 6 bases, and 5 bases stayed unmatched. The chain's CDR3 is CASSPRTGGNGYTF. The CDR3 DNA reads TGTGCCAGCAGTCCCCGGACAGGGGGCAATGGCTACACCTTC.

The chain combines TRBV4-1 with TRBJ2-1; TRBD2 might be the D (7 bases). This CDR3 is 16 amino acids long. V lost 0 bases and J 3 bases, leaving 12 bases between the germline ends. CDR1 and CDR2 from the germline V gene are MGHRA and YSYEKL. CDR3 in amino acids: CASSQDKGGGYNEQFF. The CDR3 DNA sequence: TGCGCCAGCAGCCAAGATAAAGGGGGGGGCTACAATGAGCAGTTCTTC.

Remarks on this clone: The junction departs from the called germline gene at one end, perhaps through a read error. The chain recombines TRBV5-1 with TRBJ2-1; TRBD1 aligns across 7 bases. Germline lookup yields CDR1 SGHRS and CDR2 YFSETQ. The CDR3 has 13 residues. The CDR3 loop reads CASGNKSRDSPIF. The CDR3 region has the DNA TGCGCCAGCGGTAATAAGAGCCGGGACAGTCCTATCTTC.

The CDR3 here is CASSEGRLLRGYTF. In nucleotides, the CDR3 is TGTGCCAGCAGTGAAGGCAGGTTACTCCGAGGCTACACCTTC. V gene TRBV6-1 combines with J gene TRBJ1-2; D call uncertain. CDR3 length: 14 residues. Germline CDR1 MNHNS, CDR2 SASEGT. The V end was cut by 1 base, the J end by 8 bases, with 14 bases between.

This clone was seen a handful of times. The V gene is TRBV14, the J gene TRBJ1-1; the D is unclear. Looked up from germline, CDR1 is SGHDN and CDR2 is FVKESK. V was clipped by 1 base and J by 1 base, with 10 bases between them. The CDR3 has 15 amino acids. This CDR3 reads CASSQGSRGNTEAFF. As DNA, the CDR3 is TGTGCCAGCAGCCAAGGTAGTCGGGGGAACACTGAAGCTTTCTTT.

This chain links TRBV27 with TRBJ2-1; TRBD2 matches 11 bases. The CDR3 covers 15 residues. Germline loops: CDR1 MNHEY, CDR2 SMNVEV (reference sequence). The trim removed 6 bases at V and 0 bases at J, leaving 1 base unmatched. The CDR3 coding sequence is TGTGCCAGCAGAGGACTAGCGGGCTCCTACAATGAGCAGTTCTTC. Amino acids: CASRGLAGSYNEQFF.

The chain joins TRBV27 to TRBJ2-3, with 8 bases identical to TRBD2. The CDR3 runs to 15 residues. CDR1 is MNHEY and CDR2 is SMNVEV in the germline V gene (reference sequence). The J segment lost 0 bases and the V segment lost 6 bases, leaving 5 bases of the junction unmatched. The CDR3 loop is CASRERERSTDTQYF. DNA of the CDR3: TGTGCCAGCAGAGAGCGGGAGAGGAGCACAGATACGCAGTATTTT.